The following is a TCR beta chain sequence with its context. Source study methods: Amplification with reference gene primers provided the estimates of nucleated cell counts. Libraries were prepared by immunoSEQ multiplex PCR; TCRdb keeps only in-frame clonotypes and omits some of them. V and J calls and clone size follow that table, whereas D and trimming were derived from the DNA. In the table there are approximately 130,000 clones, about 90% of which are singletons. The data belong to a study of blood T cell repertoires in COVID-19. Study summary: The origin of the acute and convalescent COVID-19 samples was the United States, Italy and Spain. T cells, B-cell-depleted T cells, or PBMCs provided the cDNA or gDNA that served as material.

This receptor was taken from a man between 50 and 59 years old with active COVID-19. Material for sequencing was peripheral blood.

CDR3: CASSLSAGGSNQPQHF. The CDR3 DNA reads TGTGCCAGCAGCTTAAGCGCAGGGGGAAGCAATCAGCCCCAGCATTTT. The chain couples TRBV11-1 to TRBJ1-5; 7 positions agree with TRBD1. The CDR3 consists of 16 residues. Germline assignment: CDR1 SGHAT and CDR2 FQDESV (reference sequence). V was pared by 2 bases and J by 1 base, with 5 bases of the junction left unmatched.